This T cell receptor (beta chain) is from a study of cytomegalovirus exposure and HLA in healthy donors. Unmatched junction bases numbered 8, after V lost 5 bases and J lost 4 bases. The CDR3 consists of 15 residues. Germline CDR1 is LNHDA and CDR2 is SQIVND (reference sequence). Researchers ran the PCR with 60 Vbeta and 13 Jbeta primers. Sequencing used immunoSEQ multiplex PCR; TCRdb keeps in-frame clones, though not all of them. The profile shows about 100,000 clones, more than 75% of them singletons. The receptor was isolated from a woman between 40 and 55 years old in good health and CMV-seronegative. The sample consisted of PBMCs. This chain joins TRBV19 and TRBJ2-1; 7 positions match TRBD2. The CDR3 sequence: CASSPQGGSYNEQFF. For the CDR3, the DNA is TGTGCCAGTAGTCCCCAGGGAGGGTCATACAATGAGCAGTTCTTC.